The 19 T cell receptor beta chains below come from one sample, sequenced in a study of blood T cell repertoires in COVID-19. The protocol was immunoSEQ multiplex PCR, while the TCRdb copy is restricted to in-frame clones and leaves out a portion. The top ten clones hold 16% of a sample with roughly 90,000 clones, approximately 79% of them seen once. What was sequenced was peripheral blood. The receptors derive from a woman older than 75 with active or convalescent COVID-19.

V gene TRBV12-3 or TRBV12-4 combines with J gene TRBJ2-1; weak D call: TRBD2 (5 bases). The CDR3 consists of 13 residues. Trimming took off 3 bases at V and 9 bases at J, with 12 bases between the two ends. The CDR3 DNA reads TGTGCCAGCAGTTTCAGGATTGCGGGTGAGCAGTTCTTC. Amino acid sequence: CASSFRIAGEQFF.

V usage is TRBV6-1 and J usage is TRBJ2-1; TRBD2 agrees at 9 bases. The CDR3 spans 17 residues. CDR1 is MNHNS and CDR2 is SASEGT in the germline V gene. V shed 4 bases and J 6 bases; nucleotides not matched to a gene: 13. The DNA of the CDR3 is TGTGCCAGCAGTGTAGAGAGGCTAGCGGGACCTTTCAATGAGCAGTTCTTC. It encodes CASSVERLAGPFNEQFF.

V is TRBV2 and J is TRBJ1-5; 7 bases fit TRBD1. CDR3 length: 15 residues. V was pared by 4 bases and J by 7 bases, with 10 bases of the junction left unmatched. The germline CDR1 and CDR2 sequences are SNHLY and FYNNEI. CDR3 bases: TGTGCCAGCAGTGTTGTAGGGGGCGGGGGGCAGCCCCAGCATTTT. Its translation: CASSVVGGGGQPQHF.

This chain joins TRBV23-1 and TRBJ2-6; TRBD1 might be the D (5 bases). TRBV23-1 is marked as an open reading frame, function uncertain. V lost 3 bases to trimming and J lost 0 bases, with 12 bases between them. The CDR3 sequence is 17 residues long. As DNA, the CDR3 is TGCGCCAGCAGTCAGGCGAAACAGGTCTCTGGGGCCAACGTCCTGACTTTC. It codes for CASSQAKQVSGANVLTF.

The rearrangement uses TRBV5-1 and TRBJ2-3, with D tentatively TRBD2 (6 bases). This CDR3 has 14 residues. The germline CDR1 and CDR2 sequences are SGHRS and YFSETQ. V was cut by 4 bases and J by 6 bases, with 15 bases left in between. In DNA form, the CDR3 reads TGCGCCAGCAGCCCAGCGGGTGGGAGTGATACGCAGTATTTT. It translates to CASSPAGGSDTQYF.

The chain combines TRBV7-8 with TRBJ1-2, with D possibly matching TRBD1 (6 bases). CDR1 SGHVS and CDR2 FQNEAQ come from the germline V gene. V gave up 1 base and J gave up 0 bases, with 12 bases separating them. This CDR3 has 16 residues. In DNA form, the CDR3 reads TGTGCCAGCAGCTTAGGGGGGGGCAGAGCTAACTATGGCTACACCTTC. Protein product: CASSLGGGRANYGYTF.

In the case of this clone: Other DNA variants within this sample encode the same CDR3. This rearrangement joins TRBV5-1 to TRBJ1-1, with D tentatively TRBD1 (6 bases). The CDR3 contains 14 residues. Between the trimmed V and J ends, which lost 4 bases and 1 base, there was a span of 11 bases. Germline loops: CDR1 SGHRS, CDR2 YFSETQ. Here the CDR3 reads CASSLGQPNTEAFF. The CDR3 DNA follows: TGCGCCAGCAGCCTTGGACAGCCGAACACTGAAGCTTTCTTT. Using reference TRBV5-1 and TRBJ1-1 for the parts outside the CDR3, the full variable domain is KAGVTQTPRYLIKTRGQQVTLSCSPISGHRSVSWYQQTPGQGLQFLFEYFSETQRNKGNFPGRFSGRQFSNSRSEMNVSTLELGDSALYLCASSLGQPNTEAFFGQGTRLTVV.

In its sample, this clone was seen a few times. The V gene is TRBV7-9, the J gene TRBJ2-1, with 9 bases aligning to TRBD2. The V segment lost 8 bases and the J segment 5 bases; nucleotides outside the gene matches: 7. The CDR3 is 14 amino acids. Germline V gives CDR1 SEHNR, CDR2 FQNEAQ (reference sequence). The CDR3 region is CASRASGTDNEQFF. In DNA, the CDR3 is TGTGCCAGCCGAGCTAGCGGGACCGACAATGAGCAGTTCTTC.

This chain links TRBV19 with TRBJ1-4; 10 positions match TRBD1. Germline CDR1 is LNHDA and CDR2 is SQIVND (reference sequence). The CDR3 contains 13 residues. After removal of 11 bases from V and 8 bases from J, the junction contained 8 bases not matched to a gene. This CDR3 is CAAGDRGNEKLFF. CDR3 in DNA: TGTGCCGCTGGGGACAGGGGAAACGAAAAACTGTTTTTT.

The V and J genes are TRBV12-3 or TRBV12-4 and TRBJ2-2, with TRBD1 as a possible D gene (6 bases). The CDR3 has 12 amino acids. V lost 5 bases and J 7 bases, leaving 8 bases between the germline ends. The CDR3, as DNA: TGTGCCAGCAGTCCAGGGGTCGGGGAGCTGTTTTTT. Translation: CASSPGVGELFF.

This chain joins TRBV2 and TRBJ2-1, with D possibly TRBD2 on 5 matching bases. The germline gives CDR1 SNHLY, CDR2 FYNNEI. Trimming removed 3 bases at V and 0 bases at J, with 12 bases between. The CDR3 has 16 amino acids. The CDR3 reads CASSEIGVSSYNEQFF. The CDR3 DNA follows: TGTGCCAGCAGTGAGATCGGGGTAAGCTCCTACAATGAGCAGTTCTTC.

CDR3 sequence: CASTLAGGTYEQYF. The CDR3, as DNA: TGTGCCAGCACTTTAGCGGGAGGGACCTACGAGCAGTACTTC. V usage is TRBV6-6 and J usage is TRBJ2-7; 11 bases line up with TRBD2. V lost 7 bases to trimming and J lost 2 bases; unmatched junction nucleotides: 4. This CDR3 has 14 residues. Germline CDR1 MNHNY, CDR2 SVGAGI (reference sequence).

CDR3 nucleotides: TGCGCCAGCAGTGACTCCGGGACAGGCTCTGGAAACACCATATATTTT. Its protein product is CASSDSGTGSGNTIYF. The V call is TRBV10-2, the J call TRBJ1-3; TRBD1 matches at 8 bases. Germline V gives CDR1 WSHSY, CDR2 SAAADI. The CDR3 is 16 residues long. Trimming at V came to 3 bases and at J to 0 bases, leaving 4 bases not matched to a gene.

Here the CDR3 reads CASSQEEGNTGELFF. The CDR3 DNA reads TGCGCCAGCAGCCAAGAAGAGGGAAACACCGGGGAGCTGTTTTTT. This rearrangement joins TRBV4-3 to TRBJ2-2, with a weak D call TRBD2 (5 bases). The V end lost 0 bases, the J end lost 2 bases, and 7 bases lay between the germline ends. CDR3 size: 15 residues. Germline CDR1 is LGHNA and CDR2 is YSLEER.

CDR3 in amino acids: CSASGAGGLSYEQYF. CDR3 in DNA: TGCAGTGCTAGTGGAGCGGGGGGATTGTCCTACGAGCAGTACTTC. The gene calls are TRBV20-1 and TRBJ2-7; 9 bases match TRBD2. CDR3 length equals 15 residues. Germline V gene lookup returns CDR1 DFQATT and CDR2 SNEGSKA (reference sequence). V was pared by 3 bases and J by 1 base, with 7 bases of the junction left unmatched.

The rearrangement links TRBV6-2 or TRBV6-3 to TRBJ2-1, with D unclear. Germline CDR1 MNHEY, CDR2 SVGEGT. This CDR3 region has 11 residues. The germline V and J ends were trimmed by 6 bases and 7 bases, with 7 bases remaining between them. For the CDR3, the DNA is TGTGCCAGCAGCCTCCAGAATGAGCAGTTCTTC. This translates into CASSLQNEQFF.

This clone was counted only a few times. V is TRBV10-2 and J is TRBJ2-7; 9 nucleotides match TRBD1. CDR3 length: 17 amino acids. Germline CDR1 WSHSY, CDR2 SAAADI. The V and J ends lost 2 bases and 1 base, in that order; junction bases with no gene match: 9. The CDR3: CASSEPARTGASYEQYF. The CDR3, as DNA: TGCGCCAGCAGTGAGCCTGCGCGGACAGGGGCATCCTACGAGCAGTACTTC.

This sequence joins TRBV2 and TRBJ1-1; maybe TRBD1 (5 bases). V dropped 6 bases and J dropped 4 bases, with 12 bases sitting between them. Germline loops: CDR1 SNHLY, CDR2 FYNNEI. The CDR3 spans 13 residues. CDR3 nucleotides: TGTGCCAGCAGGGAACTAAGGGGCACTGAAGCTTTCTTT. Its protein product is CASRELRGTEAFF.

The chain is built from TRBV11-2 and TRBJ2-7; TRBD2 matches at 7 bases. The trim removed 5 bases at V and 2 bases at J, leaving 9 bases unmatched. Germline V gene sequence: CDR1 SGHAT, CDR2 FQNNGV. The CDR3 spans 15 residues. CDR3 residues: CASSHRLARAYEQYF. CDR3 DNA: TGTGCCAGCAGCCACCGACTAGCCCGGGCCTACGAGCAGTACTTC.